This TCR beta chain was identified in a study of T cells in Graves' hyperthyroidism and ophthalmopathy. Study in general: Specimen type is peripheral blood, collected at initial diagnosis prior to any treatment.

TCR beta CDR3 regions were amplified from RNA. The primer set for the first-round RT-PCR of the TCR CDR3 was HTBI. In TCRdb, the multiplex PCR reads were re-called with MiXCR into one record per CDR3 protein. The sample gives fewer than 750,000 distinct CDR3 sequences, under 15% of which show up once; approximately 4.3% is in the top ten. Germline loops: CDR1 MDHEN, CDR2 SYDVKM. The CDR3 spans 15 residues. V shed 2 bases and J shed 2 bases, with 12 bases lying between them. This clonotype was detected ten times or more. This TCR derives from a middle-aged woman with Graves' ophthalmopathy. This chain connects TRBV28 to TRBJ1-1, with a tentative D call TRBD1 (6 bases). Sequenced input: blood. The CDR3: CASSLRGQFNTEAFF. DNA of the CDR3: TGTGCCAGCAGTTTACGGGGGCAGTTTAACACTGAAGCTTTCTTT.